The 29 T cell receptor beta chains below were found in one sample sequenced in a study of T cells in tuberculosis (dated by TCRdb to the late 2010s). Thawed, overnight-rested PBMC were stained with GMM-loaded CD1B tetramer, a Live/Dead dye and anti-CD3, then sorted on a FACS Aria II. The CD1B tetramers were loaded with C32 glucose monomycolate that had been purified from Rhodococcus equi. The protocol used for the library was the immunoSEQ multiplex PCR assay. TCRdb re-hosts the immuneACCESS table, in-frame sequences only. Its copies lack some clones; in the studies checked, an unresolved V gene accounts for under half of them, and the cause for the rest is not known. In all, the sample holds roughly 60,000 clones, and roughly 79% of those were seen once. The ten largest clones add up to 9.5% to 15% of the sample. The sequenced sample was CD1b-GMM tetramer-negative cells sorted from PBMCs. In light of the paper, this sample's cell subset or site label describes: T cells not binding CD1B-GMM tetramer, sorted from same donor. The receptors derive from an adult woman with latent tuberculosis.

This sequence joins TRBV6-6 and TRBJ2-3; perhaps TRBD2 as D (6 bases). The CDR3 totals 13 residues. In germline, CDR1 is MNHNY, CDR2 SVGAGI (reference sequence). Deletions cut 4 bases from V and 5 bases from J, with 10 bases between. CDR3 residues: CASSSPGEDTQYF. Here the CDR3 DNA reads TGTGCCAGCAGTTCCCCGGGAGAAGATACGCAGTATTTT.

In DNA form, the CDR3 reads TGTGCCAGCAGCTTAGAAGGAGCTAGCGGGCCCCCGGGTACGCAGTATTTT. This gives the protein CASSLEGASGPPGTQYF. The rearrangement links TRBV11-2 to TRBJ2-3, with TRBD2 identical over 8 bases. Germline values: CDR1 SGHAT, CDR2 FQNNGV. V was clipped by 0 bases and J by 8 bases; unmatched bases: 13. The CDR3 runs to 17 residues.

This clone appeared a few times. This chain joins TRBV5-4 and TRBJ1-2; 7 bases are a match to TRBD1. From germline, CDR1 is SGHNT and CDR2 YYREEE (reference sequence). With 0 bases clipped from V and 4 bases from J, the junction kept 3 bases outside the gene matches. The CDR3 covers 14 residues. CDR3: CASSLVGQAYGYTF. CDR3 DNA sequence: TGTGCCAGCAGCTTGGTAGGACAGGCCTATGGCTACACCTTC.

The CDR3: CASSHLMVGGGGPSYEQYF. The CDR3 DNA is TGTGCCAGCAGCCACCTCATGGTAGGAGGGGGGGGCCCGTCCTACGAGCAGTACTTC. V is TRBV7-2 and J is TRBJ2-7; D might be TRBD2 (7 bases). The CDR3 has 19 amino acids. V lost 5 bases, J lost 1 base, and 27 bases lay in between. Germline CDR1 and CDR2: SGHTA and FQGNSA. The full variable domain, rest sourced from reference TRBV7-2 and TRBJ2-7, is GAGVSQSPSNKVTEKGKDVELRCDPISGHTALYWYRQSLGQGLEFLIYFQGNSAPDKSGLPSDRFSAERTGGSVSTLTIQRTQQEDSAVYLCASSHLMVGGGGPSYEQYFGPGTRLTVT.

The V call is TRBV19, the J call TRBJ2-7, with 10 positions matching TRBD1. The CDR3 is 15 residues long. The V gene's germline CDR1 is LNHDA and CDR2 SQIVND (reference sequence). V was pared by 5 bases and J by 4 bases, with 8 bases of the junction left unmatched. CDR3 sequence: CASSARGQGSYEQYF. CDR3 nucleotides: TGTGCCAGTAGTGCCCGGGGACAGGGGAGTTACGAGCAGTACTTC.

This chain joins TRBV9 and TRBJ2-1, with 11 positions matching TRBD2. This CDR3 has 15 residues. The junction had 5 bases not matched to a gene; V was cut back by 2 bases and J by 7 bases. Germline CDR1 and CDR2: SGDLS and YYNGEE. The CDR3 is CASSVTSGSKNEQFF. The CDR3 bases are TGTGCCAGCAGCGTTACTAGCGGGAGCAAAAATGAGCAGTTCTTC.

CDR3 in DNA: TGTGCCAGCAGCTTAGCGGGGGCAAGTGAGCAGTACTTC. It yields the protein CASSLAGASEQYF. The chain recombines TRBV7-2 with TRBJ2-7, with a tentative D call TRBD1 (6 bases). V shed 0 bases and J shed 7 bases, with 10 bases lying between them. Germline CDR1 SGHTA, CDR2 FQGNSA. The CDR3 covers 13 residues.

The chain carries TRBV18 and TRBJ1-2; D call uncertain. V lost 4 bases and J 7 bases, leaving 16 bases between the germline ends. The CDR3 length is 14 residues. CDR1 is KGHSH, CDR2 LQKENI, per germline. DNA for the CDR3: TGTGCCAGCTCACAGCGGATGGGAGAGGGTGGCTACACCTTC. Its translation: CASSQRMGEGGYTF.

This clone has a single count. This sequence joins TRBV6-1 and TRBJ2-1; a weak D match, TRBD2 (6 bases). This CDR3 has 12 residues. Trimming took 4 bases from V and 15 from J, leaving 16 bases between them. Looked up from germline, CDR1 is MNHNS and CDR2 is SASEGT. The CDR3: CASSVGTAGLFF. The CDR3 bases are TGTGCCAGCAGTGTTGGGACTGCCGGGCTGTTCTTC.

The rearrangement uses TRBV10-3 and TRBJ1-1; D not certain. Trimming took off 3 bases at V and 1 base at J, with 9 bases between the two ends. Germline V gene sequence: CDR1 ENHRY, CDR2 SYGVKD. The CDR3 runs to 14 residues. In nucleotides, the CDR3 is TGTGCCATCAGTGAAAGTCTACGGAACACTGAAGCTTTCTTT. Its protein product is CAISESLRNTEAFF.

This clone was counted a few times. The gene calls are TRBV4-3 and TRBJ2-7; D is undetermined. V lost 0 bases, J lost 3 bases, and 12 bases lay in between. Germline values: CDR1 LGHNA, CDR2 YSLEER. The CDR3 extends over 15 amino acids. CDR3 bases: TGCGCCAGCAGCCAAGAGGTCCGGTACGACTACGAGCAGTACTTC. Encoded protein: CASSQEVRYDYEQYF.

V and J are TRBV27 and TRBJ2-6, with TRBD1 as a possible D gene (5 bases). V was trimmed by 2 bases and J by 6 bases, leaving 11 bases between them. Germline CDR1 and CDR2: MNHEY and SMNVEV (reference sequence). This CDR3 is built from 15 residues. CDR3 sequence (DNA): TGTGCCAGCAGTTTAAGGACATTAGAGGCCAACGTCCTGACTTTC. It is translated as CASSLRTLEANVLTF.

The chain uses TRBV7-2 and TRBJ2-7; D is uncertain. The CDR3 spans 16 residues. The germline CDR1 and CDR2 sequences are SGHTA and FQGNSA. V dropped 0 bases and J dropped 6 bases, with 18 bases sitting between them. CDR3: CASSLASPSQPREQYF. The CDR3 DNA reads as TGTGCCAGCAGCTTAGCATCGCCTTCACAGCCACGCGAGCAGTACTTC. Combining the CDR3 with reference TRBV7-2 and TRBJ2-7 gives the whole variable domain GAGVSQSPSNKVTEKGKDVELRCDPISGHTALYWYRQSLGQGLEFLIYFQGNSAPDKSGLPSDRFSAERTGGSVSTLTIQRTQQEDSAVYLCASSLASPSQPREQYFGPGTRLTVT.

This rearrangement joins TRBV28 to TRBJ2-7, with a possible D match to TRBD1 (5 bases). The CDR3 covers 15 residues. V was clipped by 2 bases and J by 1 base, with 12 bases between them. Germline CDR1 reads MDHEN; CDR2 reads SYDVKM. CDR3: CASSLGAARSYEQYF. The DNA of the CDR3 is TGTGCCAGCAGTTTAGGGGCTGCACGATCCTACGAGCAGTACTTC.

The V call is TRBV5-8, the J call TRBJ2-5; 9 nucleotides line up with TRBD2. The germline V gene has CDR1 SGHTS and CDR2 YDEGEE. This CDR3 contains 16 residues. V shed 3 bases and J 5 bases; nucleotides not matched to a gene: 11. CDR3 nucleotide sequence: TGTGCCAGCAGCTCCGCGGCTAGCGCGGGAGGGGAGACCCAGTACTTC. This encodes CASSSAASAGGETQYF.

On this clone: Other DNA sequences from this sample encode an identical CDR3 as well. This rearrangement joins TRBV7-9 to TRBJ2-7; a weak D match, TRBD1 (5 bases). The CDR3 extends over 14 amino acids. Germline CDR1 reads SEHNR; CDR2 reads FQNEAQ (reference sequence). V was pared by 2 bases and J by 0 bases, with 8 bases between. CDR3 bases: TGTGCCAGCAGCTTAACAGGCCTCTCCTACGAGCAGTACTTC. As protein: CASSLTGLSYEQYF.

The rearrangement uses TRBV28 and TRBJ2-7; tentative D call: TRBD2 (5 bases). CDR1 and CDR2 (germline): MDHEN, SYDVKM. The CDR3 sequence is 13 residues long. The V end was cut by 5 bases, the J end by 3 bases, with 11 bases between. The CDR3: CASSPRLLYEQYF. The CDR3 region has the DNA TGTGCCAGCAGTCCCCGACTACTCTACGAGCAGTACTTC. The entire variable domain, with the rest obtained from reference TRBV28 and TRBJ2-7, is as follows: DVKVTQSSRYLVKRTGEKVFLECVQDMDHENMFWYRQDPGLGLRLIYFSYDVKMKEKGDIPEGYSVSREKKERFSLILESASTNQTSMYLCASSPRLLYEQYFGPGTRLTVT.

The genes are TRBV4-3 and TRBJ2-5; D is undetermined. Trimming cost V 0 bases and J 1 base, with 9 bases left between them. Per germline, CDR1 LGHNA and CDR2 YSLEER. This CDR3 region has 15 residues. The CDR3 bases are TGCGCCAGCAGCCAAGATCTGGGCACCCAAGAGACCCAGTACTTC. It yields the protein CASSQDLGTQETQYF.

This sequence joins TRBV18 and TRBJ1-1; D remains unclear. The CDR3 is made up of 14 amino acids. V lost 3 bases and J lost 1, with 9 bases in between. Germline V gene lookup returns CDR1 KGHSH and CDR2 LQKENI. The CDR3 loop is CASSPLGRNTEAFF. The CDR3 DNA reads as TGTGCCAGCTCACCGCTGGGGAGGAACACTGAAGCTTTCTTT. The full variable domain, in which reference TRBV18 and TRBJ1-1 provide the parts outside the CDR3, is NAGVMQNPRHLVRRRGQEARLRCSPMKGHSHVYWYRQLPEEGLKFMVYLQKENIIDESGMPKERFSAEFPKEGPSILRIQQVVRGDSAAYFCASSPLGRNTEAFFGQGTRLTVV.

The gene calls are TRBV27 and TRBJ2-1; 8 bases align to TRBD2. Per the germline V gene, CDR1 is MNHEY and CDR2 is SMNVEV (reference sequence). The junction had 7 bases not matched to a gene; V was cut back by 7 bases and J by 2 bases. The CDR3 is 15 residues long. As DNA, the CDR3 is TGTGCCAGCACCTCTAATAGCGGGGCCTACAATGAGCAGTTCTTC. Its translation: CASTSNSGAYNEQFF.

The gene calls are TRBV18 and TRBJ1-2, with TRBD1 identical over 7 bases. The CDR3 extends over 15 amino acids. V shed 6 bases and J 6 bases; nucleotides not matched to a gene: 13. The germline V gene encodes CDR1 KGHSH and CDR2 LQKENI. As DNA, the CDR3 is TGTGCCAGCTCCCCCCAGGGCGGACAGGCTGATGGCTACACCTTC. Its protein product is CASSPQGGQADGYTF.

This chain joins TRBV5-8 and TRBJ2-3; unclear D gene. The germline CDR1 and CDR2 sequences are SGHTS and YDEGEE. Trimming pared 2 bases from V and 2 bases from J, leaving 6 bases between. CDR3 size: 13 residues. The CDR3 bases are TGTGCCAGCAGCTTAGCCAACACAGATACGCAGTATTTT. It yields the protein CASSLANTDTQYF.

The rearrangement links TRBV7-2 to TRBJ2-7; 7 bases fit TRBD1. The ends lost 0 bases at V and 3 bases at J; junction bases unmatched: 5. Germline values: CDR1 SGHTA, CDR2 FQGNSA. This CDR3 region has 15 residues. The CDR3 DNA reads as TGTGCCAGCAGCTTAGCCACAGGGGCGGACTACGAGCAGTACTTC. Translation gives CASSLATGADYEQYF.

The chain uses TRBV6-1 and TRBJ1-1; D uncertain. The CDR3 has 15 amino acids. CDR1 is MNHNS and CDR2 is SASEGT in the germline V gene. Trimming removed 7 bases at V and 0 bases at J, with 15 bases between. CDR3 bases: TGTGCCAGCACGCACAGCCACAACATGAACACTGAAGCTTTCTTT. Protein product: CASTHSHNMNTEAFF.

This chain uses TRBV9 with TRBJ2-1; D call uncertain. Trimming removed 4 bases from V and 8 bases from J, with 13 bases in between. The germline V gene has CDR1 SGDLS and CDR2 YYNGEE. The CDR3 loop spans 13 amino acids. This CDR3 reads CASSPPGWHEQFF. The CDR3 region has the DNA TGTGCCAGCAGCCCCCCAGGTTGGCATGAGCAGTTCTTC.

The rearrangement links TRBV19 to TRBJ2-2; 8 bases align to TRBD1. The J segment lost 7 bases and the V segment lost 5 bases, leaving 12 bases of the junction unmatched. The CDR3 totals 16 residues. Germline V gene sequence: CDR1 LNHDA, CDR2 SQIVND (reference sequence). The DNA of the CDR3 is TGTGCCAGTAGTTTAAAGAGACCAGGGGGCATCGGGGAGCTGTTTTTT. Protein product: CASSLKRPGGIGELFF.

The V and J genes are TRBV10-1 and TRBJ2-5, with 7 bases that match TRBD1. Germline-derived CDR1 and CDR2 are WNHNN and SYGVQD (reference sequence). The CDR3 is made up of 17 amino acids. Trimming removed 10 bases from V and 5 bases from J; junction bases left unmatched: 22. The CDR3 region has the DNA TGCGCCAACGCGCCTCCGGGACAGACCAAAAGTTGGGAGACCCAGTACTTC. Its protein is CANAPPGQTKSWETQYF.

V and J are TRBV6-1 and TRBJ2-3; 10 bases agree with TRBD2. The V and J ends lost 6 bases and 4 bases, in that order; junction bases with no gene match: 7. This CDR3 region has 15 residues. Germline CDR1 and CDR2: MNHNS and SASEGT. CDR3 residues: CASSISGGAPDTQYF. The CDR3 DNA reads TGTGCCAGCAGCATCAGCGGGGGGGCCCCAGATACGCAGTATTTT.

The chain couples TRBV18 to TRBJ2-3; TRBD1 agrees at 7 bases. Germline V gene data show CDR1 as KGHSH and CDR2 as LQKENI. The trim removed 2 bases at V and 0 bases at J, leaving 14 bases unmatched. This CDR3 is built from 19 residues. The CDR3 DNA reads as TGTGCCAGCTCACCATACGATCTAGGACAGGCAGGGAGCACAGATACGCAGTATTTT. It specifies CASSPYDLGQAGSTDTQYF.